The clone carrying this T cell receptor beta chain was picked up a small number of times. These data originate in a study of T cells in Graves' hyperthyroidism and ophthalmopathy. This CDR3 contains 15 residues. Germline V gene data show CDR1 as SGHTA and CDR2 as FQGNSA. Between the trimmed V and J ends, which lost 2 bases and 6 bases, there was a span of 16 bases. Researchers took RNA transcripts and amplified the TCR beta CDR3 regions from them. TCR CDR3 regions were first amplified by RT-PCR with HTBI primers. TCRdb re-called the multiplex PCR reads through MiXCR, storing one row per CDR3 protein. The sample carries hundreds of thousands of distinct CDR3 sequences, about 20% recorded once.

The receptor comes from a middle-aged man with Graves' ophthalmopathy. The specimen was blood. The chain employs TRBV7-2 and TRBJ1-2; D possibly corresponds to TRBD1 (5 bases). The CDR3 loop is CASSLRNGGRDGYTF. The CDR3, as DNA: TGTGCCAGCAGCTTAAGGAACGGGGGACGGGATGGCTACACCTTC.